This T cell receptor beta chain comes out of a study of healthy donors' naive CD4 and CD8 T cells. Overall study: Donors came from three age groups: 20-25, 40-50 and 60-70 years. Study-level results: Positive CDR3 charge linked to CD4+ cells, negative to CD8+ cells. Bulk sequencing left alpha and beta chains unpaired.

Starting from about 0.55 ug of total RNA, TCR libraries were made with linear amplification. A single record per CDR3 protein comes from TCRdb applying MiXCR to the reads. Of about 180,000 distinct CDR3 sequences in the sample, 74% were seen once. Germline V gene data show CDR1 as GTSNPN and CDR2 as SVGIG (reference sequence). This CDR3 is built from 12 residues. The V end was cut by 0 bases, the J end by 9 bases, with 9 bases between. As concerns this clonotype: Its antigen is undetermined.

The sequencing input was naive CD4+ and CD8+ T cells sorted from blood, pooled from several donors. The rearrangement links TRBV30 to TRBJ2-1, with a tentative D call TRBD2 (5 bases). The receptor was isolated from a pool of human donors in good health; the sample pools cells from several healthy donors. The CDR3 here is CAWSVQRSEQFF. The DNA of the CDR3 is TGTGCCTGGAGTGTACAGCGGAGTGAGCAGTTCTTC.